What follows are 26 T cell receptor beta chains derived from one specimen sequenced in a study of low-dose radiotherapy and immunotherapy resistance in tumors. First-strand cDNA used TRAV- and TRBV-specific primers, covering alpha and beta chains. Both a constant-region primer and a V-primer adapter served to amplify TCRs across 15 to 20 PCR cycles. TCRdb ran MiXCR on the reads and lists one entry per CDR3 protein. The top ten hold 6% to 7% of the sample, which has 55,000 to 65,000 distinct CDR3 sequences, approximately 26% seen once. The time point was: before trial treatment. The sample in question was PBMCs, obtained before treatment. The receptor set was obtained from a male donor with rectosigmoid adenocarcinoma.

This clonotype was seen at least ten times. The chain uses TRBV19 and TRBJ2-1, with TRBD2 matching over 13 bases. Germline CDR1 reads LNHDA; CDR2 reads SQIVND (reference sequence). Germline trimming cut 5 bases from V and 8 bases from J; bases unmatched to any gene: 3. CDR3 size: 14 residues. The CDR3 DNA follows: TGTGCCAGTAGTCGACTAGCGGGGGGCTATGAGCAGTTCTTC. Its translation is CASSRLAGGYEQFF.

In regard to this clonotype: The limits of the CDR3 on the DNA are not certain, so only TCRdb's listed CDR3 is given. CDR3: CASSSGRGLNTGELFFF. The chain carries TRBV5-1 and TRBJ2-2; the D call in the table, TRBD1, was not verified against the DNA. The CDR3 comprises 17 residues, both ends counted. Germline V gives CDR1 SGHRS, CDR2 YFSETQ.

This clonotype was found many times. The chain combines TRBV27 with TRBJ2-7; 9 positions match TRBD2. The V gene's germline CDR1 is MNHEY and CDR2 SMNVEV (reference sequence). The CDR3 runs to 16 residues. V dropped 5 bases and J dropped 5; count of bases not matched to a gene: 13. The CDR3 DNA is TGTGCCAGCAGTCCCCCTGGTAGCGGGGGTCTAAACGAGCAGTACTTC. Its protein is CASSPPGSGGLNEQYF.

This clonotype has just a few counts. A much larger clone differs by one base, so this may be a read error. The J gene is TRBJ2-7, the V gene TRBV28; 8 bases are shared with TRBD2. CDR1 is MDHEN and CDR2 is SYDVKM in the germline V gene. The CDR3 has 16 amino acids. CDR3 residues: CASSFSWLAGSDEQYF. In nucleotides, the CDR3 is TGTGCCAGCAGTTTTAGTTGGCTAGCGGGCTCCGACGAGCAGTACTTC.

This clonotype was picked up many times. This chain uses TRBV5-1 with TRBJ2-5, with D perhaps matching TRBD1 (6 bases). V was shortened by 4 bases and J by 7 bases, with 14 bases between the two germline ends. Germline assignment: CDR1 SGHRS and CDR2 YFSETQ. This CDR3 region has 13 residues. CDR3 protein: CASSTQGAGTQYF. The CDR3 region has the DNA TGCGCCAGCAGCACACAGGGCGCGGGGACCCAGTACTTC.

This clonotype was picked up many times. The chain employs TRBV29-1 and TRBJ2-7, with TRBD2 identical over 10 bases. This CDR3 region has 14 residues. V lost 3 bases to trimming and J lost 7 bases; unmatched junction nucleotides: 9. Germline V CDR1 and CDR2: SQVTM, ANQGSEA. The CDR3 DNA sequence: TGCAGCGTTGATTCGTCTAGCGGGAGTCATGAGCAGTACTTC. Its translation is CSVDSSSGSHEQYF.

Many counts were recorded for this clonotype. CDR3 nucleotides: TGCGCCAGCAGCCAAGAGCTAGGGTTCCCTGGCAATCAGCCCCAGCATTTT. Residues: CASSQELGFPGNQPQHF. The chain combines TRBV4-3 with TRBJ1-5; no firm D call. Germline V gene data show CDR1 as LGHNA and CDR2 as YSLEER. The CDR3 loop spans 17 amino acids. Trimming took 0 bases from V and 2 from J, leaving 14 bases between them.

This clonotype was seen only a few times. The CDR3 loop is CSLGGNTEAFF. The DNA of the CDR3 is TGCAGTCTGGGGGGGAACACTGAAGCTTTCTTT. The chain is built from TRBV20-1 and TRBJ1-1, with a weak D call TRBD1 (5 bases). Germline V CDR1 and CDR2: DFQATT, SNEGSKA (reference sequence). V lost 8 bases to trimming and J lost 1 base, with 8 bases between them. The CDR3 runs 11 residues.

There are many counts of this clonotype. The rearrangement links TRBV7-2 to TRBJ2-7; D remains ambiguous. Germline V gene lookup returns CDR1 SGHTA and CDR2 FQGNSA. The CDR3 length is 13 residues. V was cut by 5 bases and J by 6 bases, with 14 bases left in between. CDR3: CASSRLERPEQYF. The DNA for the CDR3 is TGTGCCAGCAGCCGCCTTGAGCGCCCCGAGCAGTACTTC.

In its sample, this clonotype was seen many times. This rearrangement joins TRBV4-3 to TRBJ1-5; TRBD1 aligns across 9 bases. The V gene end was trimmed by 4 bases and the J gene end by 7 bases; junction bases not matched to a gene: 5. Germline V gene sequence: CDR1 LGHNA, CDR2 YSLEER. This CDR3 contains 14 residues. CDR3 in amino acids: CASSLRTGDQPQHF. The DNA for the CDR3 is TGCGCCAGCAGCCTTCGGACAGGGGACCAGCCCCAGCATTTT.

The chain uses TRBV19 and TRBJ2-2, with D possibly matching TRBD1 (5 bases). V was pared by 3 bases and J by 6 bases, with 8 bases between. CDR1 is LNHDA and CDR2 is SQIVND in the germline V gene (reference sequence). The CDR3 is made up of 13 amino acids. The CDR3: CASSIRASGELFF. The CDR3 DNA reads as TGTGCCAGTAGTATCAGGGCCTCCGGGGAGCTGTTTTTT. The full variable domain, rest sourced from reference TRBV19 and TRBJ2-2, is DGGITQSPKYLFRKEGQNVTLSCEQNLNHDAMYWYRQDPGQGLRLIYYSQIVNDFQKGDIAEGYSVSREKKESFPLTVTSAQKNPTAFYLCASSIRASGELFFGEGSRLTVL.

This clonotype has only a few counts. It is likely a read error: a sequence one base away is far more abundant. The CDR3: CASSSRLAGRPDEQYF. The CDR3 DNA reads as TGTGCCAGCAGCTCCCGACTAGCGGGGCGCCCGGATGAGCAGTACTTC. V usage is TRBV11-2 and J usage is TRBJ2-7, with 11 bases matching TRBD2. The CDR3 extends over 16 amino acids. The trim removed 4 bases at V and 7 bases at J, leaving 12 bases unmatched. Germline CDR1 and CDR2: SGHAT and FQNNGV.

Regarding this clonotype: A junction boundary mismatches the germline segment, possibly from a read error. This sequence joins TRBV13 and TRBJ2-5, with TRBD1 identical over 10 bases. CDR1 and CDR2 from the germline V gene are PRHDT and FYEKMQ (reference sequence). This CDR3 contains 13 residues. CDR3 protein: CAGSSDRGETQYF. The DNA of the CDR3 is TGTGCCGGCAGCTCGGACAGGGGGGAGACCCAGTACTTC.

The sample holds many counts of this clonotype. CDR3 sequence: CASSQTNTGELFF. Written as DNA, the CDR3 is TGTGCCAGCAGTCAAACTAACACCGGGGAGCTGTTTTTT. The V gene is TRBV6-4, the J gene TRBJ2-2; D call uncertain. Germline CDR1 reads MRHNA; CDR2 reads SNTAGT. V was pared by 5 bases and J by 2 bases, with 6 bases between. CDR3 size: 13 residues.

Many counts were recorded for this clonotype. The chain joins TRBV24-1 to TRBJ2-7; D is unresolved. The CDR3 length is 16 residues. Germline values: CDR1 KGHDR, CDR2 SFDVKD. Trimming pared 5 bases from V and 0 bases from J, leaving 16 bases between. The CDR3 spells CATSGSGQRSSYEQYF. The CDR3 DNA sequence: TGTGCCACCAGTGGCTCCGGGCAGCGAAGCTCCTACGAGCAGTACTTC.

The chain combines TRBV7-2 with TRBJ1-3, with unresolved D. CDR1 and CDR2 (germline): SGHTA, FQGNSA. The CDR3 runs 15 residues. The V end lost 3 bases, the J end lost 0 bases, and 9 bases lay between the germline ends. For the CDR3, the DNA is TGTGCCAGCAGCTTCGACACCTTCTCTGGAAACACCATATATTTT. Its protein product is CASSFDTFSGNTIYF.

For this clonotype: This likely stems from a read error, as it lies one base from a far larger clone. The CDR3 protein is CASSLNSIPYEQYF. The CDR3 DNA reads TGTGCCAGCAGCCTTAATAGCATACCCTACGAGCAGTACTTC. This chain connects TRBV6-1 to TRBJ2-7; D call uncertain. The V end lost 6 bases, the J end lost 2 bases, and 14 bases lay between the germline ends. Germline CDR1 reads MNHNS; CDR2 reads SASEGT. The CDR3 is 14 residues long.

The chain joins TRBV6-2 or TRBV6-3 to TRBJ2-3; 7 bases agree with TRBD2. V shed 6 bases, J shed 2 bases, and the junction held 8 bases outside the gene matches. The CDR3 has 15 amino acids. Germline CDR1 MNHEY, CDR2 SVGEGT. CDR3 sequence (DNA): TGTGCCAGCAGGGCCGGGCTAGCGGTCACAGATACGCAGTATTTT. Translated, it gives CASRAGLAVTDTQYF.

This clonotype has at least ten counts. This chain joins TRBV11-2 and TRBJ2-5; 13 nucleotides match TRBD2. V was pared by 3 bases and J by 1 base, with 11 bases of the junction left unmatched. CDR3 length: 19 residues. The V gene's germline CDR1 is SGHAT and CDR2 FQNNGV. CDR3 amino acids: CASSFGLAGDGAGQETQYF. The CDR3 DNA reads as TGTGCCAGCAGCTTCGGACTAGCGGGAGACGGGGCGGGCCAAGAGACCCAGTACTTC. Full variable domain (rest looked up from reference TRBV11-2 and TRBJ2-5): EAGVAQSPRYKIIEKRQSVAFWCNPISGHATLYWYQQILGQGPKLLIQFQNNGVVDDSQLPKDRFSAERLKGVDSTLKIQPAKLEDSAVYLCASSFGLAGDGAGQETQYFGPGTRLLVL.

In its sample, this clonotype was seen many times. The chain joins TRBV6-6 to TRBJ2-6; D is uncertain. The CDR3 has 14 amino acids. Germline values: CDR1 MNHNY, CDR2 SVGAGI (reference sequence). V lost 7 bases, J lost 0 bases, and 7 bases lay in between. In DNA, the CDR3 is TGTGCCAGCAAATTTGTCTCTGGGGCCAACGTCCTGACTTTC. The encoded protein is CASKFVSGANVLTF.

This clonotype has ten or more counts. The chain joins TRBV7-2 to TRBJ1-5; TRBD1 is a possible D gene (5 bases). V was trimmed by 5 bases and J by 1 base, leaving 21 bases between them. The V gene's germline CDR1 is SGHTA and CDR2 FQGNSA. There are 18 residues in the CDR3. CDR3 coding DNA: TGTGCCAGCAGCCCCCAGCAGCCAGGGTTGGGGAGCAATCAGCCCCAGCATTTT. This translates into CASSPQQPGLGSNQPQHF.

This clonotype showed up many times. The chain employs TRBV29-1 and TRBJ2-3; 7 bases map to TRBD1. The V and J ends lost 4 bases and 0 bases, in that order; junction bases with no gene match: 7. This CDR3 is 15 amino acids long. Germline CDR1 reads SQVTM; CDR2 reads ANQGSEA. CDR3 bases: TGCAGCGTTGTGGGACAGCAGACTAGCACAGATACGCAGTATTTT. Amino acids: CSVVGQQTSTDTQYF.

This sequence joins TRBV7-2 and TRBJ2-3; D is uncertain. Trimming took 8 bases from V and 7 from J, leaving 16 bases between them. The CDR3 is 13 residues long. Germline values: CDR1 SGHTA, CDR2 FQGNSA. This CDR3 reads CASHSSYLNTQYF. CDR3 in DNA: TGTGCCAGCCACTCATCCTATCTGAATACGCAGTATTTT.

This clonotype was counted many times. The chain has TRBV2 and TRBJ2-4; maybe TRBD2 (5 bases). Germline V gene sequence: CDR1 SNHLY, CDR2 FYNNEI. This CDR3 region has 14 residues. The V end was cut by 3 bases, the J end by 0 bases, with 6 bases between. DNA for the CDR3: TGTGCCAGCAGTGACGGACTAGCCAAAAACATTCAGTACTTC. This sequence encodes CASSDGLAKNIQYF. Based on the CDR3 plus reference TRBV2 and TRBJ2-4, the full variable domain is EPEVTQTPSHQVTQMGQEVILRCVPISNHLYFYWYRQILGQKVEFLVSFYNNEISEKSEIFDDQFSVERPDGSNFTLKIRSTKLEDSAMYFCASSDGLAKNIQYFGAGTRLSVL.

This clonotype was recorded many times. The gene calls are TRBV6-6 and TRBJ2-1; TRBD1 might be the D (6 bases). Trimming took 2 bases from V and 8 from J, leaving 13 bases between them. The CDR3 contains 14 residues. Germline V gene lookup returns CDR1 MNHNY and CDR2 SVGAGI (reference sequence). The CDR3 nucleotides are TGTGCCAGCAGTTACGTATTGGGGGCCGATGAGCAGTTCTTC. Translation gives CASSYVLGADEQFF.

Details on this clonotype: A read error is likely, as this CDR3 ends without the conserved phenylalanine or tryptophan. No DNA is shown, since the ends of the CDR3 on it are uncertain; the CDR3 is the one TCRdb lists. This chain links TRBV14 with TRBJ1-4. Inclusive of both ends, the CDR3 amounts to 11 amino acids. CDR1 and CDR2 from the germline V gene are SGHDN and FVKESK. CDR3 in amino acids: CASSVGEKPFL.